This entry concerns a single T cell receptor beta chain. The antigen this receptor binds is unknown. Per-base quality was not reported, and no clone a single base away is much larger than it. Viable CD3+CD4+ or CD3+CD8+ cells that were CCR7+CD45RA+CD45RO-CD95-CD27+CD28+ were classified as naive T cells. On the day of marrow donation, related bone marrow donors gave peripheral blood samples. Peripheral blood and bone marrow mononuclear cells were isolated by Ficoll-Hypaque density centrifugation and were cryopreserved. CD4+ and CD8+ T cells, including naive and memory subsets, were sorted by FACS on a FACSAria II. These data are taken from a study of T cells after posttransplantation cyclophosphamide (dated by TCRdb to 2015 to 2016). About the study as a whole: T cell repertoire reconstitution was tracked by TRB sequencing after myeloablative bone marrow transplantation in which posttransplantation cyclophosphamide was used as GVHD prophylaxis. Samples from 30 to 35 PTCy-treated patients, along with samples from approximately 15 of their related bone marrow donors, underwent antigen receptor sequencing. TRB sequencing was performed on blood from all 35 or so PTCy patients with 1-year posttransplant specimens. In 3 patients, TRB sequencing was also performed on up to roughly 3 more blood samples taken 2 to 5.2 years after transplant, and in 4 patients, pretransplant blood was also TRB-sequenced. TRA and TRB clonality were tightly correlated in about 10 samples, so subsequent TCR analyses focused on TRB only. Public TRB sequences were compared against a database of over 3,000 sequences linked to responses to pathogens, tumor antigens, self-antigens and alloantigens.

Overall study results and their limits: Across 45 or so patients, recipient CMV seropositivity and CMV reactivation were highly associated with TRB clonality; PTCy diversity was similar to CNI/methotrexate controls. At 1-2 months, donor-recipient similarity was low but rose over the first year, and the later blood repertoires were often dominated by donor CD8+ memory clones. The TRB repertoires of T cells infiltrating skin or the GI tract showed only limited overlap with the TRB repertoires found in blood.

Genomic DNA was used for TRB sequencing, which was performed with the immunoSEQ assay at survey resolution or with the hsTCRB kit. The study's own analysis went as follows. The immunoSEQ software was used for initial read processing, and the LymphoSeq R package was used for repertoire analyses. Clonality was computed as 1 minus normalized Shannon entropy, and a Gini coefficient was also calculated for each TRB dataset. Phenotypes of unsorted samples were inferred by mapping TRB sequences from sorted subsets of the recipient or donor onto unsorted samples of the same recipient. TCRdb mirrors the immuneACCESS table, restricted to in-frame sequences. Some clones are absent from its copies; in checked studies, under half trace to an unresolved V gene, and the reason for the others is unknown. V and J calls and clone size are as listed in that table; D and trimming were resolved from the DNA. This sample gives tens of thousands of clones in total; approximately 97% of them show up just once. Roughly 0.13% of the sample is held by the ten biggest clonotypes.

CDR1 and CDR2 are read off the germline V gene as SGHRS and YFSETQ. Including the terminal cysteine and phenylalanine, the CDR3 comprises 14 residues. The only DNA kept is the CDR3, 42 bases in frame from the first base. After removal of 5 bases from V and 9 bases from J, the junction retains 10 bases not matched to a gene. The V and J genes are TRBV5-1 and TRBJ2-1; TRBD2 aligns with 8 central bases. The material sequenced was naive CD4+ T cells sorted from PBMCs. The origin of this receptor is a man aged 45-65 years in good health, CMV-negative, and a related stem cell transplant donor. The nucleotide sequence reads TGCGCCAGCAGGCTCGGGACTAGTGGACTTGAGCAGTTCTTC. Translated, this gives CASRLGTSGLEQFF. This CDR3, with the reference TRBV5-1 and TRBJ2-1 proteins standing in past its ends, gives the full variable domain KAGVTQTPRYLIKTRGQQVTLSCSPISGHRSVSWYQQTPGQGLQFLFEYFSETQRNKGNFPGRFSGRQFSNSRSEMNVSTLELGDSALYLCASRLGTSGLEQFFGPGTRLTVL.